This T cell receptor (beta chain) was recovered during a study of cytomegalovirus exposure and HLA in healthy donors. Germline CDR1 is SGHVS and CDR2 is FNYEAQ. Trimming shortened V by 1 base and J by 5 bases, and 11 bases separated the two germline ends. The CDR3 covers 14 residues. Both 60 Vbeta primers and 13 Jbeta primers went into the PCR. Data came from immunoSEQ multiplex PCR; TCRdb stores just in-frame clones and leaves some out. The data contain about 120,000 clones, about 85% of them seen just once; the ten biggest clones take up roughly 4%. The TCR was taken from a man aged 18 to 29 in good health and CMV-seropositive. Material: PBMCs. The rearrangement uses TRBV7-6 and TRBJ2-5; D possibly corresponds to TRBD1 (6 bases). The CDR3 reads CASSLEGGGETQYF. The CDR3, as DNA: TGTGCCAGCAGCTTAGAAGGGGGTGGCGAGACCCAGTACTTC.